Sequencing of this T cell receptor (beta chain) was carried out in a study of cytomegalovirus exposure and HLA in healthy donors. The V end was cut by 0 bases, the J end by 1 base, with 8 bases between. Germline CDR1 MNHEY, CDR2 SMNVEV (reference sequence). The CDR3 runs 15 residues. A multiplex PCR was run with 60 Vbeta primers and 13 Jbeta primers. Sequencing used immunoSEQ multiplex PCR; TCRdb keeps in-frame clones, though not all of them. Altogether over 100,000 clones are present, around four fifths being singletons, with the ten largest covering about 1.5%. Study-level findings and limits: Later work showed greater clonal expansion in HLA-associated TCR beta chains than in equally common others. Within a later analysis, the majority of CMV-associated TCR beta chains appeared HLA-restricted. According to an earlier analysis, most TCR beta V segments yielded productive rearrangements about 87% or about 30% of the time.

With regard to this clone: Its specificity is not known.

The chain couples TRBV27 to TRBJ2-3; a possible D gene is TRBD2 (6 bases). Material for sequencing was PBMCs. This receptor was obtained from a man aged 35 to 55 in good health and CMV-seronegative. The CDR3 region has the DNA TGTGCCAGCAGTTTATCGATAGCGGGCACAGATACGCAGTATTTT. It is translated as CASSLSIAGTDTQYF.